The 15 T cell receptor beta chains listed next were all sequenced from one sample in a study of T-cell reconstitution after alpha-beta-depleted transplantation in children. During its preparation, the TCRbeta library received unique molecular identifiers. TCRdb re-called the PCR reads with MiXCR, one entry per CDR3 protein. The table lists some 180,000 distinct CDR3 sequences, about 7% of them singletons. The source material was PBMCs, sampled before TCRalphabeta/CD19-depleted stem cell transplant. Receptors were obtained from a boy between 2 and 15 years old with acute lymphoblastic leukemia, due to receive a stem cell transplant.

The rearrangement uses TRBV12-3 or TRBV12-4 and TRBJ2-3; D gene uncertain. V lost 3 bases and J 5 bases, leaving 6 bases between the germline ends. The CDR3 length is 12 residues. The CDR3 loop is CASSLKKDTQYF. For the CDR3, the DNA is TGTGCCAGCAGTTTGAAGAAAGATACGCAGTATTTT.

This clonotype was observed a handful of times. The chain is built from TRBV4-2 and TRBJ2-1; no firm D call. V was shortened by 1 base and J by 5 bases, with 3 bases between the two germline ends. Germline lookup yields CDR1 LGHNA and CDR2 YNFKEQ. The CDR3 covers 12 residues. The CDR3 coding sequence is TGTGCCAGCAGCCAAGTAGACAATGAGCAGTTCTTC. Protein: CASSQVDNEQFF.

This clonotype occurred many times. The chain recombines TRBV7-6 with TRBJ2-2; D possibly corresponds to TRBD1 (5 bases). The CDR3 length is 13 residues. Germline V lookup: CDR1 SGHVS, CDR2 FNYEAQ. Trimming stripped 1 base from V and 5 bases from J, with 5 bases between. CDR3 in DNA: TGTGCCAGCAGCTTAGAGGGGACCGGGGAGCTGTTTTTT. Its translation: CASSLEGTGELFF.

This clonotype was found many times. The chain is built from TRBV5-1 and TRBJ1-2; unclear D gene. Germline V gene sequence: CDR1 SGHRS, CDR2 YFSETQ. Trimming pared 0 bases from V and 3 bases from J, leaving 9 bases between. This CDR3 is built from 14 residues. The CDR3 DNA sequence: TGCGCCAGCAGCTTGGCCGGTGTGGACTATGGCTACACCTTC. Encoded protein: CASSLAGVDYGYTF.

In this sample, this clonotype turned up many times. The V and J genes are TRBV5-8 and TRBJ1-5; a weak D match, TRBD1 (5 bases). Per the germline V gene, CDR1 is SGHTS and CDR2 is YDEGEE. The length of the CDR3 is 16 residues. V lost 4 bases, J lost 0 bases, and 14 bases lay in between. CDR3 residues: CASSPGFGHSNQPQHF. The CDR3 bases are TGTGCCAGCAGCCCCGGGTTCGGACATAGCAATCAGCCCCAGCATTTT.

This clonotype occurred a few times. V gene TRBV7-2 combines with J gene TRBJ2-7, with 10 bases that match TRBD2. The V and J ends lost 3 bases and 6 bases, in that order; junction bases with no gene match: 5. This CDR3 contains 14 residues. Germline V gene lookup returns CDR1 SGHTA and CDR2 FQGNSA. CDR3 amino acids: CASSFQAGGGEQYF. The CDR3 DNA follows: TGTGCCAGCAGCTTTCAAGCGGGGGGGGGCGAGCAGTACTTC.

This clonotype was observed many times. V is TRBV5-5 and J is TRBJ1-6, with D unclear. The CDR3 covers 14 residues. Germline values: CDR1 SGHKS, CDR2 YYEKEE (reference sequence). V was clipped by 2 bases and J by 10 bases, with 13 bases between them. CDR3 residues: CASSLGHGGSPLHF. The CDR3 nucleotides read TGTGCCAGCAGCTTAGGTCACGGCGGATCACCCCTCCACTTT.

Many counts were recorded for this clonotype. The chain couples TRBV28 to TRBJ2-1; the D gene could be TRBD1 or TRBD2 (5 bases each). CDR1 MDHEN and CDR2 SYDVKM come from the germline V gene. Trimming pared 6 bases from V and 2 bases from J, leaving 8 bases between. This CDR3 contains 13 residues. The CDR3 protein is CASRGDPYNEQFF. The CDR3, as DNA: TGTGCCAGCAGGGGGGACCCCTACAATGAGCAGTTCTTC.

The chain carries TRBV20-1 and TRBJ2-2, with D possibly being TRBD1 (5 bases). CDR1 is DFQATT and CDR2 is SNEGSKA in the germline V gene (reference sequence). V lost 3 bases and J 7 bases, leaving 12 bases between the germline ends. The CDR3 is 13 residues long. CDR3 protein: CSASRRGIGELFF. DNA for the CDR3: TGCAGTGCTAGTCGTAGGGGCATCGGGGAGCTGTTTTTT.

This clonotype came up many times. The chain links TRBV28 to TRBJ1-1, with D maybe TRBD1 (5 bases). The germline V gene encodes CDR1 MDHEN and CDR2 SYDVKM. V was clipped by 6 bases and J by 6 bases, with 23 bases between them. This CDR3 region has 16 residues. CDR3 in DNA: TGTGCCAGCAGCATTCTAGGGAAGGAGATAGGGGCTGAAGCTTTCTTT. Residues: CASSILGKEIGAEAFF. The variable domain in full, completed from reference TRBV28 and TRBJ1-1, reads DVKVTQSSRYLVKRTGEKVFLECVQDMDHENMFWYRQDPGLGLRLIYFSYDVKMKEKGDIPEGYSVSREKKERFSLILESASTNQTSMYLCASSILGKEIGAEAFFGQGTRLTVV.

The table lists this clonotype with many counts. The chain has TRBV20-1 and TRBJ2-7; 9 bases agree with TRBD1. This CDR3 contains 18 residues. V shed 0 bases, J shed 3 bases, and the junction held 15 bases outside the gene matches. CDR1 DFQATT and CDR2 SNEGSKA come from the germline V gene (reference sequence). CDR3 sequence reads: CSARDHASDRGSIYEQYF. The CDR3 region has the DNA TGCAGTGCTAGAGATCACGCATCGGACAGGGGAAGTATCTACGAGCAGTACTTC.

The J gene is TRBJ2-3, the V gene TRBV7-2, with TRBD2 matching 12 bases. Germline trimming cut 6 bases from V and 6 bases from J; bases unmatched to any gene: 4. Germline V gives CDR1 SGHTA, CDR2 FQGNSA. This CDR3 contains 14 residues. CDR3 DNA: TGTGCCAGCAGTTCTAGCGGGAGGGCTGATACGCAGTATTTT. Protein product: CASSSSGRADTQYF. The full variable domain, in which reference TRBV7-2 and TRBJ2-3 provide the parts outside the CDR3, is GAGVSQSPSNKVTEKGKDVELRCDPISGHTALYWYRQSLGQGLEFLIYFQGNSAPDKSGLPSDRFSAERTGGSVSTLTIQRTQQEDSAVYLCASSSSGRADTQYFGPGTRLTVL.

This clonotype was seen many times. The V gene is TRBV20-1, the J gene TRBJ1-1; the D is unclear. Trimming took 3 bases from V and 5 from J, leaving 16 bases between them. This CDR3 comprises 14 residues. CDR1 and CDR2 from the germline V gene are DFQATT and SNEGSKA (reference sequence). The CDR3 spells CSASEKTVGTEAFF. The CDR3 DNA sequence: TGCAGTGCTAGTGAAAAGACGGTGGGAACTGAAGCTTTCTTT.

This clonotype was picked up many times. The chain carries TRBV28 and TRBJ2-5, with 14 bases that match TRBD2. The J segment lost 4 bases and the V segment lost 4 bases, leaving 5 bases of the junction unmatched. In germline, CDR1 is MDHEN, CDR2 SYDVKM. The CDR3 totals 16 residues. CDR3 in DNA: TGTGCCAGCAGTTCACGACTAGCGGGGGGGCGAGAGACCCAGTACTTC. It translates to CASSSRLAGGRETQYF.

In this sample, this clonotype turned up many times. CDR3 nucleotide sequence: TGTGCCAGCATCCCCGTGCAGGGGGTTACCGGGGAGCTGTTTTTT. Its protein product is CASIPVQGVTGELFF. This chain uses TRBV12-3 or TRBV12-4 with TRBJ2-2; TRBD1 matches 7 bases. The CDR3 extends over 15 amino acids. V shed 7 bases and J 5 bases; nucleotides not matched to a gene: 10.